This is a list of T cell receptor beta chains from one sample in a study of blood T cell repertoires in COVID-19. The repertoire was sequenced with immunoSEQ multiplex PCR; TCRdb's copy has only in-frame clones and lacks some. The sample has about 69,000 clones, roughly three quarters seen once. Material: peripheral blood. The receptors were sampled from a human donor in a cohort sampled during active COVID-19. CDR3s include the opening cysteine and the closing phenylalanine or tryptophan. The D gene is left open where the match is weak. Clone size is given for some rows only: seen once, a few or many times, or a class if the clone is expanded.

>NA|15|TRBD1|TRBJ2-3|TRBV7-9
TGTGCCAGCAGCCAACAGGGGTATGAGCCAGATACGCAGTATTTT
CASSQQGYEPDTQYF
>NA|19|TRBD2|TRBJ2-4|TRBV5-1
TGCGCCAGCAGCTCCCGACTAGCGGGGGGGACGATAGCCAAAAACATTCAGTACTTC
CASSSRLAGGTIAKNIQYF
>NA|15|TRBD1|TRBJ2-7|TRBV24-1
TGTGCCACCAGTGACCCAGACAGGGGTGGGGACGAGCAGTACTTC
CATSDPDRGGDEQYF
>NA|15|TRBD2|TRBJ2-1|TRBV3-1/TRBV3-2
TGTGCCAGCAGCCAAGGGACTAGCGGGAGCAATGAGCAGTTCTTC
CASSQGTSGSNEQFF
>NA|13|NA|TRBJ1-1|TRBV29-1
TGCAGCGTTTCGGGGGGCTGGAACACTGAAGCTTTCTTT
CSVSGGWNTEAFF
>NA|15|TRBD1|TRBJ1-5|TRBV28
TGTGCCAGCAGGGACAACAGGGGTAGCAATCAGCCCCAGCATTTT
CASRDNRGSNQPQHF
>NA|15|NA|TRBJ1-5|TRBV5-4
TGTGCCAGCAGCTTGGCTCGCCAGGACAATCAGCCCCAGCATTTT
CASSLARQDNQPQHF
>once|14|TRBD1|TRBJ1-2|TRBV19
TGTGCCAGTAGTTCCAAGACAGGGGTGGGAGGCTACACCTTC
CASSSKTGVGGYTF
>NA|16|TRBD2|TRBJ2-3|TRBV30
TGTGCCTGGAGTGAATTGCGGGGGGCTTCCACAGATACGCAGTATTTT
CAWSELRGASTDTQYF
>NA|12|NA|TRBJ2-5|TRBV29-1
TGCAGCGTTGAGAGATTCGGAGAGACCCAGTACTTC
CSVERFGETQYF
>NA|18|NA|TRBJ2-3|TRBV19
TGTGCCAGTAGTGTGAAGCACCCGGGGACACTGACCACAGATACGCAGTATTTT
CASSVKHPGTLTTDTQYF
>NA|12|NA|TRBJ2-7|TRBV4-1
TGCGCCAGCAGCCAAGATAGCTACGAGCAGTACTTC
CASSQDSYEQYF
>NA|14|NA|TRBJ2-7|TRBV5-8
TGTGCCAGCAGCTTGGGTAGCGTGGTCGACGAGCAGTACTTC
CASSLGSVVDEQYF
>NA|12|NA|TRBJ2-7|TRBV12-3/TRBV12-4
TGTGCCAGCGGGCCGGCTGCCTACGAGCAGTACTTC
CASGPAAYEQYF
>NA|17|TRBD1|TRBJ2-3|TRBV3-1/TRBV3-2
TGTGCCAGCAGCCAAAGGATGCCGGGACAGGGTACAGATACGCAGTATTTT
CASSQRMPGQGTDTQYF
>NA|12|NA|TRBJ1-4|TRBV24-1
TGTGCCACCAGTGATTTAGGGAGTAAACTGTTTTTT
CATSDLGSKLFF
>NA|15|NA|TRBJ1-4|TRBV7-6
TGTGCCAGCAGCTTAGCGGGGGGTCTTAATGAAAAACTGTTTTTT
CASSLAGGLNEKLFF
>NA|13|NA|TRBJ2-5|TRBV6-5
TGTGCCAGCAGTTCAGGAGGGGTAGAGACCCAGTACTTC
CASSSGGVETQYF
>NA|13|NA|TRBJ2-5|TRBV3-1/TRBV3-2
TGTGCCAGCAGCCAGCACGGAGTTAAGACCCAGTACTTC
CASSQHGVKTQYF
>NA|16|NA|TRBJ2-7|TRBV27
TGTGCCAGCAGTTTATCGGTACAGGGTCTCTCCTACGAGCAGTACTTC
CASSLSVQGLSYEQYF
>once|13|TRBD2|TRBJ2-1|TRBV5-1
TGCGCCAGCAGCCCCGGACTAGCGGGACAACAGTTCTTC
CASSPGLAGQQFF
>NA|14|NA|TRBJ2-1|TRBV3-1/TRBV3-2
TGTGCCAGCAGCCAAGCGAGGGTGGGGAATGAGCAGTTCTTC
CASSQARVGNEQFF
>NA|15|NA|TRBJ2-2|TRBV3-1/TRBV3-2
TGTGCCAGCAAGACTGGAGATACGAACACCGGGGAGCTGTTTTTT
CASKTGDTNTGELFF
>NA|15|TRBD1|TRBJ1-1|TRBV6-5
TGTGCCAGCAGTTTAGGGGACAGGGGGGCCACTGAAGCTTTCTTT
CASSLGDRGATEAFF
>few|18|TRBD1|TRBJ1-6|TRBV19
TGTGCCAGTAGTATTTCCGGGACAGGGGTTCTTAATAATTCACCCCTCCACTTT
CASSISGTGVLNNSPLHF
>NA|14|NA|TRBJ2-7|TRBV7-9
TGTGCCAGCAGCTTAGGAGGAACCCTCTACGAGCAGTACTTC
CASSLGGTLYEQYF
>NA|19|TRBD1|TRBJ2-6|TRBV23-1
TGCGCCAGCAGTCAAACACACCGGGACAGGGGGCCCGGGGCCAACGTCCTGACTTTC
CASSQTHRDRGPGANVLTF
>NA|15|TRBD1|TRBJ2-5|TRBV7-8
TGTGCCAGCAGACTCGGACAGGGACACCAAGAGACCCAGTACTTC
CASRLGQGHQETQYF
>NA|11|NA|TRBJ1-2|TRBV29-1
TGCAGCGTTCGGACAGCCTATGGCTACACCTTC
CSVRTAYGYTF
>NA|17|TRBD1|TRBJ2-2|TRBV28
TGTGCCAGCAGTTTAGTTCAGGGACAGAAGAACACCGGGGAGCTGTTTTTT
CASSLVQGQKNTGELFF
>few|14|TRBD1|TRBJ1-1|TRBV5-4
TGTGCCAGCAGCCTCGGGACAGTTAGAGCTGAAGCTTTCTTT
CASSLGTVRAEAFF
>NA|17|TRBD1|TRBJ2-5|TRBV13
TGTGCCAGCAGCTTCTGGAAGGGGGACAGAACTCAAGAGACCCAGTACTTC
CASSFWKGDRTQETQYF
>many|15|NA|TRBJ2-1|TRBV19
TGTGCCAGCGAATTTCAGGGTTCGTGGGGCAATGAGCAGTTCTTC
CASEFQGSWGNEQFF
>NA|14|TRBD1|TRBJ1-2|TRBV19
TGTGCCAGTAGTAACCGGGACAGGTTCTATGGCTACACCTTC
CASSNRDRFYGYTF
>few|14|NA|TRBJ1-6|TRBV30
TGTGCCTGGAGTACGGGACTGCTCAATTCACCCCTCCACTTT
CAWSTGLLNSPLHF
>NA|11|NA|TRBJ1-1|TRBV6-5
TGTGCCAGCAGCAGGAACACTGAAGCTTTCTTT
CASSRNTEAFF
>NA|15|TRBD2|TRBJ2-5|TRBV5-1
TGCGCCAGCAGCTATCGGGGGGGCCGAGAAGAGACCCAGTACTTC
CASSYRGGREETQYF
>NA|15|NA|TRBJ1-5|TRBV6-5
TGTGCCAGCAGTTACTCCAATTCCCGAGATCAGCCCCAGCATTTT
CASSYSNSRDQPQHF
>NA|16|NA|TRBJ1-1|TRBV4-1
TGCGCCAGCAGCCAAACTCAGACAGGAAGGTACACTGAAGCTTTCTTT
CASSQTQTGRYTEAFF
>NA|17|TRBD2|TRBJ2-1|TRBV19
TGTGCCTCAAGAGGGACTAGCGGGGGGCGCTCCTACAATGAGCAGTTCTTC
CASRGTSGGRSYNEQFF
>NA|15|NA|TRBJ1-5|TRBV15
TGTGCCACCAGCAGGGGTCAGGGTACCAATCAGCCCCAGCATTTT
CATSRGQGTNQPQHF
>NA|16|TRBD2|TRBJ2-5|TRBV5-4
TGTGCCAGCAGCTGGGCTAGCGGGGGGGCCCTTGAGACCCAGTACTTC
CASSWASGGALETQYF
>NA|15|NA|TRBJ2-2|TRBV27
TGTGCCAGCAGTTACCTCGGCGGAGATACCGGGGAGCTGTTTTTT
CASSYLGGDTGELFF
>NA|13|TRBD1|TRBJ2-7|TRBV6-5
TGTGCCAGCAGCGAGGGACAGGGGCGCGAGCAGTACTTC
CASSEGQGREQYF
>NA|15|TRBD1|TRBJ2-1|TRBV15
TGTGCCACCAGCAGACTACAGGGGGCGGGCAATGAGCAGTTCTTC
CATSRLQGAGNEQFF
>NA|13|NA|TRBJ1-6|TRBV5-6
TGTGCCAGCAGCTTTGCGGAGAATTCACCCCTCCACTTT
CASSFAENSPLHF
>NA|13|NA|TRBJ2-3|TRBV6-4
TGTGCCAGCAGGAGCGGTTTCACAGATACGCAGTATTTT
CASRSGFTDTQYF
>NA|14|NA|TRBJ1-2|TRBV14
TGTGCCAGCAGCCATGATGCGAGAAACTATGGCTACACCTTC
CASSHDARNYGYTF
>NA|15|TRBD2|TRBJ2-3|TRBV4-1
TGCGCCAGCAGCTCGAGCGGGATCCACACAGATACGCAGTATTTT
CASSSSGIHTDTQYF
>NA|20|TRBD2|TRBJ2-5|TRBV2
TGTGCCAGCAGTGGAACCCTCCTTGGGCCTAGCGGGGGGTACCAAGAGACCCAGTACTTC
CASSGTLLGPSGGYQETQYF